The T cell receptor (beta chain) described here comes from a study of CD8+CD57+ T cells in acquired aplastic anemia. Looking at the study overall: Each DNA sample taken from sorted CD4+ and CD8+ cells came to 3 to 4 ug on average.

As concerns this clonotype: Its antigen remains unknown.

Study-wide findings and caveats: It was found that roughly 31 CD8+ CDR3 sequences were shared between patients and controls.

Researchers used genomic DNA as the template to profile TCR beta VDJ and CDR3. TCRdb fed the reads into MiXCR, producing one record per CDR3 protein. Among about 470,000 distinct CDR3 sequences listed, roughly 34% were seen once. An expansion of CD8+CD57+ cells by flow cytometry had been shown in patients chosen for sequencing. The CDR3 is 15 residues long. Germline CDR1 GTSNPN, CDR2 SVGIG (reference sequence). V lost 3 bases and J lost 2; bases outside the gene matches: 9. V and J are TRBV30 and TRBJ1-2; 7 positions agree with TRBD1. The sequence derives from a human donor with aplastic anemia. Material for sequencing was sorted CD4+, CD8+, or CD8+CD57+ T cells (not recorded which) from PBMCs. The CDR3 bases are TGTGCCTGGAGAAAAACAGGGGCTCTAAACTATGGCTACACCTTC. Translation: CAWRKTGALNYGYTF.